A single sample gave rise to the 29 T cell receptor beta chains below, sequenced in a study of sequential checkpoint blockade in melanoma (dated by TCRdb to the late 2010s). The method behind the library was the immunoSEQ multiplex PCR assay. TCRdb provides this immuneACCESS table in a form limited to in-frame rearrangements. Some clones are lacking; in checked studies, under half of them reflect an unresolved V gene, and why the rest are absent is not known. For this sample the table gives some 16,000 clones, of which about 80% were detected only once. Over 9.5% of the sample is in the top ten clones. Reading the label with the study, this specimen's treatment or condition is: randomized to nivolumab then ipilimumab (arm A) or the reverse (arm B). The specimen comprised CD8+ T cells sorted from blood (inferred from file names), sampled from a patient given nivolumab and ipilimumab in sequence. The receptors come from a human donor with melanoma.

This chain links TRBV5-6 with TRBJ2-7; D call uncertain. The V gene's germline CDR1 is SGHDT and CDR2 YYEEEE. This CDR3 has 13 residues. Trimming pared 2 bases from V and 0 bases from J, leaving 6 bases between. CDR3 sequence: CASSFGGSYEQYF. The CDR3, as DNA: TGTGCCAGCAGCTTCGGCGGCTCCTACGAGCAGTACTTC.

The genes are TRBV18 and TRBJ2-7; D possibly corresponds to TRBD1 (5 bases). The CDR3 totals 14 residues. From germline, CDR1 is KGHSH and CDR2 LQKENI. The V and J ends lost 6 bases and 6 bases respectively, with 18 bases between them. CDR3 DNA: TGTGCCAGCTCCTCCCAGGGAAATTTGGGCGAGCAGTACTTC. It specifies CASSSQGNLGEQYF.

This chain links TRBV19 with TRBJ1-1; D possibly corresponds to TRBD1 (6 bases). V was shortened by 9 bases and J by 7 bases, with 12 bases between the two germline ends. The CDR3 loop spans 11 amino acids. Germline CDR1 and CDR2: LNHDA and SQIVND (reference sequence). CDR3 nucleotides: TGTGCCAGCCTGGGACACCTTGAAGCTTTCTTT. Encoded protein: CASLGHLEAFF.

The chain couples TRBV4-1 to TRBJ2-7, with TRBD1 as a possible D gene (5 bases). V dropped 4 bases and J dropped 2 bases, with 9 bases sitting between them. In germline, CDR1 is MGHRA, CDR2 YSYEKL. This CDR3 spans 13 amino acids. Here the CDR3 reads CASSLGVTYEQYF. CDR3 bases: TGCGCCAGCAGCCTAGGGGTTACCTACGAGCAGTACTTC.

The gene calls are TRBV7-9 and TRBJ1-2; D perhaps matches TRBD1 (5 bases). V lost 4 bases and J 0 bases, leaving 18 bases between the germline ends. Germline V lookup: CDR1 SEHNR, CDR2 FQNEAQ (reference sequence). The CDR3 covers 17 residues. This chain's CDR3 is CASSSPARDSSNYGYTF. Here the CDR3 DNA reads TGTGCCAGCAGCTCTCCAGCGCGAGACAGTTCTAACTATGGCTACACCTTC. The whole variable domain, remainder taken from reference TRBV7-9 and TRBJ1-2, is DTGVSQNPRHKITKRGQNVTFRCDPISEHNRLYWYRQTLGQGPEFLTYFQNEAQLEKSRLLSDRFSAERPKGSFSTLEIQRTEQGDSAMYLCASSSPARDSSNYGYTFGSGTRLTVV.

The rearrangement uses TRBV30 and TRBJ2-7, with D uncertain. Germline V CDR1 and CDR2: GTSNPN, SVGIG (reference sequence). The CDR3 has 11 residues. The germline V and J ends were trimmed by 5 bases and 6 bases, with 11 bases remaining between them. The CDR3 sequence: CAWALVSEQYF. The CDR3 bases are TGTGCCTGGGCGCTAGTTTCCGAGCAGTACTTC.

The chain is built from TRBV5-8 and TRBJ1-5, with 8 bases fitting TRBD1. CDR3 size: 14 residues. V was clipped by 3 bases and J by 7 bases; unmatched bases: 6. Germline CDR1 and CDR2: SGHTS and YDEGEE. The CDR3, as DNA: TGTGCCAGCAGCTGGACAGGGTCCGACCAGCCCCAGCATTTT. This codes for CASSWTGSDQPQHF.

With respect to this clone: At the DNA level, this CDR3 is encoded by other sequences in the same sample as well. The CDR3 is CASSPRPMTMNNEKLFF. In DNA, the CDR3 is TGCGCCAGCAGTCCCCGACCGATGACAATGAATAATGAAAAACTGTTTTTT. The chain has TRBV4-3 and TRBJ1-4; D unresolved. CDR3 length: 17 amino acids. Germline V CDR1 and CDR2: LGHNA, YSLEER. V lost 6 bases and J 4 bases, leaving 21 bases between the germline ends.

The rearrangement joins TRBV5-5 to TRBJ1-5; D is unclear. The CDR3 sequence is 14 residues long. The germline gives CDR1 SGHKS, CDR2 YYEKEE (reference sequence). Trimming left V 0 bases short and J 5 bases short, with 9 bases between. This CDR3 is CASSLVPVDQPQHF. The CDR3 nucleotides are TGTGCCAGCAGCTTGGTTCCGGTCGATCAGCCCCAGCATTTT. Complete variable domain (other parts from reference TRBV5-5 and TRBJ1-5): DAGVTQSPTHLIKTRGQQVTLRCSPISGHKSVSWYQQVLGQGPQFIFQYYEKEERGRGNFPDRFSARQFPNYSSELNVNALLLGDSALYLCASSLVPVDQPQHFGDGTRLSIL.

This clone was recorded only once. This rearrangement joins TRBV27 to TRBJ2-7; D ambiguous. Germline assignment: CDR1 MNHEY and CDR2 SMNVEV (reference sequence). Trimming pared 6 bases from V and 0 bases from J, leaving 12 bases between. The CDR3 spans 14 residues. Here the CDR3 reads CASRHTPSSYEQYF. In nucleotides, the CDR3 is TGTGCCAGCAGACACACGCCCTCCTCCTACGAGCAGTACTTC.

As to this clone: Relative to the germline gene, one junction end is altered; a read error may explain this. The chain joins TRBV2 to TRBJ1-5; maybe TRBD1 (5 bases). The CDR3 consists of 18 residues. Germline loops: CDR1 SNHLY, CDR2 FYNNEI. CDR3 bases: TGTGCCAGCAGCGAAGGTATAGGGACTCGACCCAGCAATCAGCCCCAGCATTTT. Translated: CASSEGIGTRPSNQPQHF.

V and J are TRBV15 and TRBJ1-1, with TRBD1 matching 8 bases. Germline CDR1 reads LNHNV; CDR2 reads YYDKDF (reference sequence). The junction had 5 bases not matched to a gene; V was cut back by 1 base and J by 1 base. The CDR3 sequence is 16 residues long. The CDR3 nucleotides read TGTGCCACCAGCAGAGCCGGACAGGGAGCGAACACTGAAGCTTTCTTT. It translates to CATSRAGQGANTEAFF.

The CDR3 nucleotides are TGCGCCAGCAGTCCCGATGACGGAGGCCCTTTCTACGAGCAGTACTTC. Amino acid sequence: CASSPDDGGPFYEQYF. The genes are TRBV10-1 and TRBJ2-7; TRBD2 is a possible D gene (5 bases). The CDR3 consists of 16 residues. The V gene lost 5 bases and the J gene lost 3 bases, with 20 bases spanning the gap. Germline V gene sequence: CDR1 WNHNN, CDR2 SYGVQD (reference sequence).

This rearrangement joins TRBV7-2 to TRBJ1-5, with TRBD1 matching over 11 bases. The CDR3 totals 15 residues. Germline values: CDR1 SGHTA, CDR2 FQGNSA. V lost 3 bases and J lost 7; bases outside the gene matches: 5. This chain's CDR3 is CASSFWTGGRQPQHF. Written as DNA, the CDR3 is TGTGCCAGCAGCTTTTGGACAGGGGGCAGACAGCCCCAGCATTTT. Variable domain in full (rest from reference TRBV7-2 and TRBJ1-5): GAGVSQSPSNKVTEKGKDVELRCDPISGHTALYWYRQSLGQGLEFLIYFQGNSAPDKSGLPSDRFSAERTGGSVSTLTIQRTQQEDSAVYLCASSFWTGGRQPQHFGDGTRLSIL.

The rearrangement joins TRBV11-2 to TRBJ1-4; 7 nucleotides match TRBD1. This CDR3 is built from 14 residues. The germline V gene encodes CDR1 SGHAT and CDR2 FQNNGV. J gave up 7 bases and V 1 base, and 3 bases lay outside the gene matches. CDR3 loop: CASSLVAGGEKLFF. The CDR3 DNA reads TGTGCCAGCAGCTTAGTGGCAGGGGGTGAAAAACTGTTTTTT.

The chain joins TRBV28 to TRBJ2-7, with D unclear. V lost 2 bases and J lost 3, with 8 bases in between. This CDR3 has 13 residues. The V gene's germline CDR1 is MDHEN and CDR2 SYDVKM. In nucleotides, the CDR3 is TGTGCCAGCAGTTTAAACGCACACTACGAGCAGTACTTC. Protein: CASSLNAHYEQYF.

This clone was detected only a few times. A much larger clone is a single base away; this may be a read error. The rearrangement links TRBV4-2 to TRBJ2-7; maybe TRBD2 (6 bases). CDR3 length equals 16 residues. V was shortened by 0 bases and J by 1 base, with 13 bases between the two germline ends. Germline lookup yields CDR1 LGHNA and CDR2 YNFKEQ. Here the CDR3 DNA reads TGTGCCAGCAGCCAAGAGCAGGGACTCCCTTCCTACGAGCAGTACTTC. Translating gives CASSQEQGLPSYEQYF.

The gene calls are TRBV19 and TRBJ2-7; 9 bases match TRBD1. With 5 bases clipped from V and 3 bases from J, the junction kept 8 bases outside the gene matches. Germline lookup yields CDR1 LNHDA and CDR2 SQIVND (reference sequence). This CDR3 has 15 residues. The CDR3 here is CASSPRTGVIYEQYF. In DNA form, the CDR3 reads TGTGCCAGTAGTCCGCGGACAGGGGTCATCTACGAGCAGTACTTC.

This rearrangement joins TRBV7-9 to TRBJ1-1; no firm D call. The germline V gene encodes CDR1 SEHNR and CDR2 FQNEAQ (reference sequence). With 2 bases removed from V and 6 bases from J, the gap between germline ends came to 7 bases. The CDR3 covers 12 residues. CDR3 region: CASSLSFPEAFF. Written as DNA, the CDR3 is TGTGCCAGCAGCTTATCTTTCCCTGAAGCTTTCTTT.

V gene TRBV14 combines with J gene TRBJ2-7; TRBD2 might be the D (5 bases). V was trimmed by 3 bases and J by 0 bases, leaving 15 bases between them. The CDR3 runs to 16 residues. The germline gives CDR1 SGHDN, CDR2 FVKESK. CDR3 sequence: CASSHGSRTASYEQYF. CDR3 DNA sequence: TGTGCCAGCAGCCATGGCTCGCGGACTGCCTCCTACGAGCAGTACTTC.

J is TRBJ1-6 and V is TRBV6-1, with 7 bases lining up with TRBD1. Per germline, CDR1 MNHNS and CDR2 SASEGT. CDR3 length: 15 residues. Trimming cost V 2 bases and J 10 bases; bases outside gene matches: 8. CDR3 in amino acids: CASSELGQVDSPLHF. CDR3 bases: TGTGCCAGCAGTGAACTAGGACAGGTAGACTCACCCCTCCACTTT.

The sample holds a few counts of this clone. The chain uses TRBV10-3 and TRBJ1-5; D perhaps matches TRBD1 (6 bases). V was pared by 2 bases and J by 11 bases, with 10 bases between. The germline CDR1 and CDR2 sequences are ENHRY and SYGVKD. The CDR3 totals 12 residues. CDR3 loop: CAISEPPGAQHF. The DNA of the CDR3 is TGTGCCATCAGTGAGCCTCCAGGGGCCCAGCATTTT.

This clone was observed a few times. V and J are TRBV4-3 and TRBJ2-5; TRBD2 is a possible D gene (5 bases). The closer fit of TRBJ2-7 to the DNA end suggests the J call may be wrong. The CDR3 loop spans 15 amino acids. The V gene's germline CDR1 is LGHNA and CDR2 YSLEER. CDR3 bases: TGCGCCAGCAGCCCCGCATCCGGGGAACCCTACGAGCAGTACTTC. Encoded protein: CASSPASGEPYEQYF.

The chain uses TRBV28 and TRBJ1-1; 7 nucleotides align to TRBD1. CDR1 and CDR2 from the germline V gene are MDHEN and SYDVKM. This CDR3 has 15 amino acids. V shed 8 bases and J 3 bases; nucleotides not matched to a gene: 12. As DNA, the CDR3 is TGTGCCAGCTGCGAGACAGGGAATCGCGACACTGAAGCTTTCTTT. It encodes CASCETGNRDTEAFF.

This clone is a singleton in its sample. V gene TRBV5-4 combines with J gene TRBJ1-3; 7 bases agree with TRBD1. Per germline, CDR1 SGHNT and CDR2 YYREEE (reference sequence). The junction had 4 bases not matched to a gene; V was cut back by 0 bases and J by 4 bases. The CDR3 has 15 amino acids. The CDR3 DNA reads TGTGCCAGCAGCTTGGGACAGGGTAGAGGAAACACCATATATTTT. This encodes CASSLGQGRGNTIYF.

The chain combines TRBV6-5 with TRBJ1-2, with a tentative D call TRBD1 (5 bases). This CDR3 has 14 residues. Trimming shortened V by 6 bases and J by 6 bases, and 17 bases separated the two germline ends. Germline V gene data show CDR1 as MNHEY and CDR2 as SVGAGI. CDR3 sequence reads: CASRPGGRVDGYTF. The CDR3 DNA sequence: TGTGCCAGCAGGCCCGGGGGTAGGGTGGATGGCTACACCTTC.

The chain carries TRBV11-2 and TRBJ2-7; D may be TRBD2 (5 bases). Germline V gives CDR1 SGHAT, CDR2 FQNNGV. The CDR3 contains 14 residues. Trimming took off 2 bases at V and 4 bases at J, with 12 bases between the two ends. The CDR3 region has the DNA TGTGCCAGCAGCTTAAGGTTTCGGGAATACGAGCAGTACTTC. It yields the protein CASSLRFREYEQYF.

The chain is built from TRBV9 and TRBJ1-6; D is possibly TRBD1 (6 bases). There are 15 residues in the CDR3. V shed 4 bases and J shed 6 bases, with 14 bases lying between them. The germline V gene encodes CDR1 SGDLS and CDR2 YYNGEE. The DNA of the CDR3 is TGTGCCAGCAGCATCCAGGGGAACCCTAATTCACCCCTCCACTTT. Its translation: CASSIQGNPNSPLHF.

The gene calls are TRBV12-5 and TRBJ1-5, with D unresolved. This CDR3 contains 14 residues. Germline CDR1 reads LGHNT; CDR2 reads FRNRAP. V lost 3 bases to trimming and J lost 5 bases, with 11 bases between them. The CDR3 loop reads CASGFGEFYQPQHF. The CDR3 coding sequence is TGTGCTAGTGGTTTCGGGGAGTTCTATCAGCCCCAGCATTTT.